Below, 23 T cell receptor beta chains from the same sample are listed, as sequenced in a study of blood T cell repertoires in COVID-19. Assay used: immunoSEQ multiplex PCR; TCRdb lists only in-frame clones, some missing. Here the sample spans 200,000 to 250,000 clones, 65% to 90% being singletons. Sequencing was carried out using peripheral blood. These receptors came from a woman in her forties or fifties with acute or convalescent COVID-19.

V gene TRBV14 combines with J gene TRBJ2-2, with D perhaps TRBD2 (6 bases). CDR1 is SGHDN and CDR2 is FVKESK in the germline V gene. The CDR3 has 17 amino acids. The V end was cut by 0 bases, the J end by 6 bases, with 17 bases between. Here the CDR3 DNA reads TGTGCCAGCAGCCAAGAAACCGGGACTTCGGTGGCCGGGGAGCTGTTTTTT. Protein sequence: CASSQETGTSVAGELFF.

This chain connects TRBV9 to TRBJ1-5; D might be TRBD1 (6 bases). This CDR3 is 14 amino acids long. The V gene lost 3 bases and the J gene lost 3 bases, with 10 bases spanning the gap. Per germline, CDR1 SGDLS and CDR2 YYNGEE. CDR3 sequence (DNA): TGTGCCAGCAGCGCAGGGGTTTTCAATCAGCCCCAGCATTTT. This codes for CASSAGVFNQPQHF.

This chain connects TRBV9 to TRBJ2-2; 7 bases line up with TRBD2. This CDR3 is 20 amino acids long. From germline, CDR1 is SGDLS and CDR2 YYNGEE. V lost 0 bases, J lost 0 bases, and 14 bases stayed unmatched. Here the CDR3 DNA reads TGTGCCAGCAGCGTAGCTACAATGGTTGGGACTAACGCGAACACCGGGGAGCTGTTTTTT. It specifies CASSVATMVGTNANTGELFF.

The chain carries TRBV7-8 and TRBJ1-6; D remains ambiguous. The CDR3 consists of 15 residues. V shed 6 bases and J shed 9 bases, with 18 bases lying between them. The germline CDR1 and CDR2 sequences are SGHVS and FQNEAQ. The CDR3 protein is CASRVGTSLGSPLHF. The CDR3 DNA is TGTGCCAGCAGGGTGGGCACCTCGTTGGGTTCACCCCTCCACTTT.

This chain connects TRBV3-1 (or the pseudogene TRBV3-2) to TRBJ2-5; 10 bases match TRBD2. Germline assignment: CDR1 LGHDT and CDR2 YNNKEL (reference sequence). The CDR3 extends over 15 amino acids. V dropped 0 bases and J dropped 5; count of bases not matched to a gene: 3. CDR3 region: CASSQDLAGEETQYF. CDR3 in DNA: TGTGCCAGCAGCCAAGACCTAGCGGGAGAGGAGACCCAGTACTTC.

The chain uses TRBV5-1 and TRBJ2-7; perhaps TRBD2 as D (5 bases). The V end was cut by 4 bases, the J end by 0 bases, with 20 bases between. Per germline, CDR1 SGHRS and CDR2 YFSETQ. There are 17 residues in the CDR3. CDR3 coding DNA: TGCGCCAGCAGCCCCACTTCGTGGGAGTCGAGCTCCTACGAGCAGTACTTC. Protein product: CASSPTSWESSSYEQYF. Looking up the rest from reference TRBV5-1 and TRBJ2-7 gives the full variable domain: KAGVTQTPRYLIKTRGQQVTLSCSPISGHRSVSWYQQTPGQGLQFLFEYFSETQRNKGNFPGRFSGRQFSNSRSEMNVSTLELGDSALYLCASSPTSWESSSYEQYFGPGTRLTVT.

The J gene is TRBJ2-1, the V gene TRBV6-5; D perhaps matches TRBD1 (6 bases). CDR1 and CDR2 (germline): MNHEY, SVGAGI. The CDR3 runs to 14 residues. The V end was cut by 6 bases, the J end by 8 bases, with 17 bases between. This CDR3 is CASRPRLQGDEQFF. The CDR3 region has the DNA TGTGCCAGCAGGCCTCGGCTACAGGGAGATGAGCAGTTCTTC.

This clone was counted a few times. This sequence joins TRBV11-2 and TRBJ1-5, with D perhaps matching TRBD1 (5 bases). The CDR3 extends over 15 amino acids. Looked up from germline, CDR1 is SGHAT and CDR2 is FQNNGV. The ends were cut back, 1 base at V and 1 base at J, with 8 bases in the middle. In DNA form, the CDR3 reads TGTGCCAGCAGCTTAGGTACAGGCAGCAATCAGCCCCAGCATTTT. Its protein product is CASSLGTGSNQPQHF.

The chain couples TRBV2 to TRBJ2-7; possible D gene TRBD2, 5 bases. The CDR3 is 11 residues long. Trimming took off 6 bases at V and 13 bases at J, with 16 bases between the two ends. The V gene's germline CDR1 is SNHLY and CDR2 FYNNEI. The CDR3 DNA sequence: TGTGCCAGCAGCGGTTTAGGGAGCCTTTACTTC. Residues: CASSGLGSLYF.

The J gene is TRBJ2-2, the V gene TRBV2, with 7 bases lining up with TRBD2. V trimming: 6 bases; J trimming: 6 bases; junction bases outside the gene matches: 4. Germline CDR1 is SNHLY and CDR2 is FYNNEI. The CDR3 runs to 13 residues. CDR3 DNA: TGTGCCAGCAGGGGCGGGGGTCCCGGGGAGCTGTTTTTT. The encoded protein is CASRGGGPGELFF.

This clone came up a few times. The genes are TRBV7-2 and TRBJ2-1; 12 positions agree with TRBD2. After removal of 6 bases from V and 5 bases from J, the junction contained 5 bases not matched to a gene. The CDR3 contains 15 residues. CDR1 is SGHTA, CDR2 FQGNSA, per germline. CDR3 protein: CASRRLAGGDNEQFF. The CDR3 DNA reads as TGTGCCAGCAGACGCCTAGCGGGGGGGGACAATGAGCAGTTCTTC.

The chain uses TRBV28 and TRBJ1-1, with 9 positions matching TRBD1. V lost 4 bases and J lost 6; bases outside the gene matches: 9. Germline values: CDR1 MDHEN, CDR2 SYDVKM. CDR3 size: 15 residues. CDR3 sequence: CASSSSQGARAEAFF. CDR3 in DNA: TGTGCCAGCAGTTCATCACAGGGGGCGCGAGCTGAAGCTTTCTTT.

The chain carries TRBV4-3 and TRBJ2-1, with D uncertain. Per the germline V gene, CDR1 is LGHNA and CDR2 is YSLEER. Trimming left V 3 bases short and J 2 bases short, with 5 bases between. The CDR3 is made up of 13 amino acids. In DNA, the CDR3 is TGCGCCAGCAGCCAGTTCACCTACAATGAGCAGTTCTTC. This codes for CASSQFTYNEQFF.

The V and J genes are TRBV5-1 and TRBJ2-1, with 10 bases lining up with TRBD2. With V trimmed by 0 bases and J by 9 bases, 6 bases remained unmatched. CDR3 length equals 15 residues. Germline CDR1 is SGHRS and CDR2 is YFSETQ. DNA for the CDR3: TGCGCCAGCAGCTTGGGGCCTAGCGGGAGAGGTGAGCAGTTCTTC. It yields the protein CASSLGPSGRGEQFF.

The rearrangement uses TRBV14 and TRBJ2-3; TRBD2 aligns across 11 bases. V shed 1 base and J 0 bases; nucleotides not matched to a gene: 6. The V gene's germline CDR1 is SGHDN and CDR2 FVKESK. There are 18 residues in the CDR3. Written as DNA, the CDR3 is TGTGCCAGCAGCCAAGTAACGACTAGCGGGGTTAGCACAGATACGCAGTATTTT. Translated, it gives CASSQVTTSGVSTDTQYF.

The chain combines TRBV6-5 with TRBJ1-5; 7 nucleotides agree with TRBD1. The CDR3 has 13 amino acids. Germline trimming cut 10 bases from V and 2 bases from J; bases unmatched to any gene: 5. The germline V gene encodes CDR1 MNHEY and CDR2 SVGAGI. The CDR3 sequence: CATTTGGNQPQHF. As DNA, the CDR3 is TGTGCCACAACAACAGGGGGCAATCAGCCCCAGCATTTT.

This clone has a single count. V and J are TRBV10-2 and TRBJ2-5; D not certain. This CDR3 comprises 11 residues. The germline CDR1 and CDR2 sequences are WSHSY and SAAADI. V was trimmed by 4 bases and J by 3 bases, leaving 3 bases between them. In nucleotides, the CDR3 is TGCGCCAGCAGTGGAGAAGAGACCCAGTACTTC. It translates to CASSGEETQYF.

The chain carries TRBV12-3 or TRBV12-4 and TRBJ1-6; D ambiguous. CDR3 size: 13 residues. Trimming took 7 bases from V and 7 from J, leaving 11 bases between them. CDR3 nucleotide sequence: TGTGCCAGCACCCTGGGCAGGAATTCACCCCTCCACTTT. Protein product: CASTLGRNSPLHF.

The chain recombines TRBV10-3 with TRBJ1-5, with 8 nucleotides matching TRBD1. V lost 5 bases to trimming and J lost 5 bases; unmatched junction nucleotides: 8. The CDR3 totals 15 residues. The V gene's germline CDR1 is ENHRY and CDR2 SYGVKD. The CDR3 reads CAISPGQGRDQPQHF. The DNA of the CDR3 is TGTGCCATCAGTCCCGGACAGGGCCGTGATCAGCCCCAGCATTTT.

This clone turned up a few times. The chain is built from TRBV5-6 and TRBJ1-5; D uncertain. Trimming stripped 4 bases from V and 5 bases from J, with 22 bases between. Germline V gene data show CDR1 as SGHDT and CDR2 as YYEEEE. This CDR3 spans 17 amino acids. In DNA, the CDR3 is TGTGCCAGCAGCCAATACCGGGGTTTCGAGGTGGATCAGCCCCAGCATTTT. Protein: CASSQYRGFEVDQPQHF.

This chain uses TRBV25-1 with TRBJ1-2; 8 bases are a match to TRBD1. The ends lost 2 bases at V and 6 bases at J; junction bases unmatched: 8. The CDR3 extends over 15 amino acids. Looked up from germline, CDR1 is MGHDK and CDR2 is SYGVNS. The CDR3 sequence is CASSEGQGILDGYTF. CDR3 nucleotide sequence: TGTGCCAGCAGTGAAGGACAGGGTATTTTGGATGGCTACACCTTC.

V is TRBV29-1 and J is TRBJ1-1, with TRBD1 matching 8 bases. The V gene end was trimmed by 8 bases and the J gene end by 0 bases; junction bases not matched to a gene: 8. The CDR3 extends over 14 amino acids. Germline lookup yields CDR1 SQVTM and CDR2 ANQGSEA. The CDR3 DNA follows: TGCAGCATAAGACAGGGGCCCCTGAACACTGAAGCTTTCTTT. Its protein is CSIRQGPLNTEAFF.

This clone was counted between two and nine times. This chain connects TRBV7-2 to TRBJ1-5; the match to TRBD1 covers 7 bases. Germline-derived CDR1 and CDR2 are SGHTA and FQGNSA. The CDR3 is made up of 14 amino acids. Trimming at V came to 6 bases and at J to 1 base, leaving 3 bases not matched to a gene. The CDR3 DNA follows: TGTGCCAGCAGTTTGGGACAGAGCAATCAGCCCCAGCATTTT. Its translation: CASSLGQSNQPQHF. Using reference TRBV7-2 and TRBJ1-5 for the parts outside the CDR3, the full variable domain is GAGVSQSPSNKVTEKGKDVELRCDPISGHTALYWYRQSLGQGLEFLIYFQGNSAPDKSGLPSDRFSAERTGGSVSTLTIQRTQQEDSAVYLCASSLGQSNQPQHFGDGTRLSIL.